What follows are 26 T cell receptor beta chains derived from one specimen sequenced in a study of T cells in Graves' hyperthyroidism and ophthalmopathy. The TCR beta CDR3 regions underwent amplification using RNA transcripts as the source. First-round RT-PCR targeting the TCR CDR3 was performed with the HTBI primer set. TCRdb reprocessed the multiplex PCR reads via MiXCR and lists one record per CDR3 protein. This sample has 600,000 or so distinct CDR3 sequences; roughly 16% occur once, and the top ten carry around 3.9%. Sequencing used blood. The receptors were gathered from a young woman with Graves' hyperthyroidism.

In this sample, this clonotype turned up a few times. The V call is TRBV18, the J call TRBJ1-2; possible D gene TRBD1, 5 bases. Germline V gene lookup returns CDR1 KGHSH and CDR2 LQKENI. V was cut by 0 bases and J by 7 bases, with 18 bases left in between. The CDR3 is made up of 16 amino acids. This CDR3 is CASSPPSRAGISGYTF. The DNA of the CDR3 is TGTGCCAGCTCACCACCTTCGCGGGCAGGGATCAGTGGCTACACCTTC.

The V call is TRBV28, the J call TRBJ2-7, with D maybe TRBD2 (6 bases). Trimming pared 6 bases from V and 1 base from J, leaving 13 bases between. Per the germline V gene, CDR1 is MDHEN and CDR2 is SYDVKM. The CDR3 runs 14 residues. CDR3 in DNA: TGTGCCAGCAGATCGGACTATCTGTCCTACGAGCAGTACTTC. Translated, it gives CASRSDYLSYEQYF.

V gene TRBV12-3 or TRBV12-4 combines with J gene TRBJ2-1, with 7 nucleotides matching TRBD1. Losses at the gene ends were 7 bases for V and 3 bases for J; bases not matched to a gene: 12. CDR3 length: 16 amino acids. CDR3 protein: CASNNDRDSNYNEQFF. The CDR3 DNA reads as TGTGCCAGCAACAACGACCGGGACAGCAACTACAATGAGCAGTTCTTC.

This clonotype was seen many times. The V gene is TRBV7-9, the J gene TRBJ2-7; D call uncertain. V was shortened by 5 bases and J by 2 bases, with 13 bases between the two germline ends. Germline lookup yields CDR1 SEHNR and CDR2 FQNEAQ (reference sequence). This CDR3 has 14 residues. The DNA for the CDR3 is TGTGCCAGCAGCCTAGGCCGTATAGCCTACGAGCAGTACTTC. It yields the protein CASSLGRIAYEQYF.

The table lists this clonotype with many counts. The V gene is TRBV6-1, the J gene TRBJ2-7; D perhaps matches TRBD2 (5 bases). CDR3 length equals 16 residues. Between the trimmed V and J ends, which lost 5 bases and 5 bases, there was a span of 22 bases. Germline values: CDR1 MNHNS, CDR2 SASEGT. CDR3 in DNA: TGTGCCAGCAGTCCCCTTAGGGCAGGAGGTCTGAACGAGCAGTACTTC. Residues: CASSPLRAGGLNEQYF.

This clonotype occurred a few times. The rearrangement links TRBV5-1 to TRBJ2-7; a possible D gene is TRBD1 (6 bases). Germline assignment: CDR1 SGHRS and CDR2 YFSETQ. Trimming left V 0 bases short and J 2 bases short, with 12 bases between. The CDR3 length is 15 residues. CDR3 sequence (DNA): TGCGCCAGCAGCTTGGCCTCAGGACAGACCTACGAGCAGTACTTC. Translation: CASSLASGQTYEQYF.

The gene calls are TRBV28 and TRBJ2-7; D might be TRBD1 (5 bases). Per germline, CDR1 MDHEN and CDR2 SYDVKM. This CDR3 contains 13 residues. The V and J ends lost 1 base and 7 bases respectively, with 11 bases between them. The CDR3 sequence is CASSLFGAGEQYF. The CDR3, as DNA: TGTGCCAGCAGTTTATTTGGGGCAGGGGAGCAGTACTTC.

The chain has TRBV11-3 and TRBJ2-1; D unresolved. Trimming left V 8 bases short and J 7 bases short, with 9 bases between. Germline V gene data show CDR1 as SGHNT and CDR2 as YENEEA. The CDR3 length is 11 residues. This CDR3 reads CASLSVNEQFF. Here the CDR3 DNA reads TGTGCCAGCCTCTCAGTGAATGAGCAGTTCTTC.

The genes are TRBV13 and TRBJ2-4, with D possibly being TRBD2 (6 bases). V was shortened by 3 bases and J by 3 bases, with 9 bases between the two germline ends. This CDR3 comprises 14 residues. Germline V gene lookup returns CDR1 PRHDT and CDR2 FYEKMQ (reference sequence). The CDR3 DNA reads as TGTGCCAGCAGCTTCGGGGGAGACAAAAACATTCAGTACTTC. Residues: CASSFGGDKNIQYF.

This clonotype was counted at least ten times. The CDR3 bases are TGTGCCAGCAGTTCTCGTCACGAAATGGGACAGGCGGCCTACGAGCAGTACTTC. Translated, it gives CASSSRHEMGQAAYEQYF. This chain joins TRBV28 and TRBJ2-7; 8 bases map to TRBD1. V lost 4 bases and J lost 2; bases outside the gene matches: 16. Germline assignment: CDR1 MDHEN and CDR2 SYDVKM. CDR3 length equals 18 residues. The whole variable domain, remainder taken from reference TRBV28 and TRBJ2-7, is DVKVTQSSRYLVKRTGEKVFLECVQDMDHENMFWYRQDPGLGLRLIYFSYDVKMKEKGDIPEGYSVSREKKERFSLILESASTNQTSMYLCASSSRHEMGQAAYEQYFGPGTRLTVT.

This clonotype came up many times. The rearrangement uses TRBV7-3 and TRBJ2-3; D gene unclear. Germline lookup yields CDR1 SGHTA and CDR2 FQGTGA. The CDR3 runs to 12 residues. The V end was cut by 2 bases, the J end by 4 bases, with 4 bases between. The CDR3 region is CASSLPADTQYF. CDR3 nucleotides: TGTGCCAGCAGCTTACCGGCAGATACGCAGTATTTT.

Ten or more counts support this clonotype. CDR3 nucleotides: TGTGCCAGCAGCGAGCCTTCCCGCACAGATACGCAGTATTTT. Translated: CASSEPSRTDTQYF. J is TRBJ2-3 and V is TRBV9; D is ambiguous. Trimming shortened V by 3 bases and J by 1 base, and 9 bases separated the two germline ends. The length of the CDR3 is 14 residues. Germline CDR1 reads SGDLS; CDR2 reads YYNGEE. Based on the CDR3 plus reference TRBV9 and TRBJ2-3, the full variable domain is DSGVTQTPKHLITATGQRVTLRCSPRSGDLSVYWYQQSLDQGLQFLIQYYNGEERAKGNILERFSAQQFPDLHSELNLSSLELGDSALYFCASSEPSRTDTQYFGPGTRLTVL.

The rearrangement joins TRBV5-5 to TRBJ2-1; no clear D gene. Between the trimmed V and J ends, which lost 7 bases and 0 bases, there was a span of 8 bases. Germline V gene sequence: CDR1 SGHKS, CDR2 YYEKEE (reference sequence). The CDR3 consists of 13 residues. This CDR3 reads CASFSYSYNEQFF. CDR3 nucleotides: TGTGCCAGCTTTTCCTACTCCTACAATGAGCAGTTCTTC.

The chain combines TRBV28 with TRBJ1-2, with TRBD1 as a possible D gene (6 bases). The V end lost 3 bases, the J end lost 4 bases, and 15 bases lay between the germline ends. This CDR3 has 15 amino acids. Germline CDR1 reads MDHEN; CDR2 reads SYDVKM. The CDR3, as DNA: TGTGCCAGCAGTTTTCTCGGACAGATGATCTATGGCTACACCTTC. Translating it yields CASSFLGQMIYGYTF.

This clonotype came up many times. This chain links TRBV18 with TRBJ1-1; D remains ambiguous. The CDR3 sequence is 13 residues long. Trimming stripped 5 bases from V and 0 bases from J, with 7 bases between. Germline loops: CDR1 KGHSH, CDR2 LQKENI. This CDR3 reads CASSSRMNTEAFF. CDR3 nucleotide sequence: TGTGCCAGCTCATCAAGAATGAACACTGAAGCTTTCTTT.

Many counts were recorded for this clonotype. The V call is TRBV18, the J call TRBJ1-1; D gene unclear. Trimming removed 1 base from V and 0 bases from J, with 9 bases in between. The CDR3 totals 15 residues. Germline V gene sequence: CDR1 KGHSH, CDR2 LQKENI. Here the CDR3 reads CASSPRYSMNTEAFF. The CDR3 DNA reads TGTGCCAGCTCACCACGGTACAGTATGAACACTGAAGCTTTCTTT. The full variable domain, with the rest looked up from reference TRBV18 and TRBJ1-1, is NAGVMQNPRHLVRRRGQEARLRCSPMKGHSHVYWYRQLPEEGLKFMVYLQKENIIDESGMPKERFSAEFPKEGPSILRIQQVVRGDSAAYFCASSPRYSMNTEAFFGQGTRLTVV.

This chain joins TRBV7-3 and TRBJ2-1, with 7 bases aligning to TRBD2. Unmatched junction bases numbered 13, after V lost 1 base and J lost 4 bases. Germline lookup yields CDR1 SGHTA and CDR2 FQGTGA. CDR3 length equals 18 residues. CDR3 protein: CASSLIGTSAIPYNEQFF. CDR3 nucleotide sequence: TGTGCCAGCAGCTTAATCGGTACTAGCGCCATCCCTTACAATGAGCAGTTCTTC. The complete variable domain, with remaining parts taken from reference TRBV7-3 and TRBJ2-1, reads GAGVSQTPSNKVTEKGKYVELRCDPISGHTALYWYRQSLGQGPEFLIYFQGTGAADDSGLPNDRFFAVRPEGSVSTLKIQRTERGDSAVYLCASSLIGTSAIPYNEQFFGPGTRLTVL.

V gene TRBV3-1 combines with J gene TRBJ1-6; TRBD1 agrees at 8 bases. The V segment lost 2 bases and the J segment 10 bases; nucleotides outside the gene matches: 7. Germline V gene sequence: CDR1 LGHDT, CDR2 YNNKEL (reference sequence). The CDR3 is 15 residues long. The CDR3 bases are TGTGCCAGCAGCCAACCGACAGGGGTGGGCTCACCCCTCCACTTT. Translating gives CASSQPTGVGSPLHF.

The chain's CDR3 is CASSYSYRAGEQYF. CDR3 sequence (DNA): TGTGCCAGCAGTTACAGCTACAGAGCGGGGGAGCAGTACTTC. The genes are TRBV6-9 and TRBJ2-7; 7 bases are shared with TRBD2. The trim removed 3 bases at V and 7 bases at J, leaving 9 bases unmatched. The germline V gene has CDR1 MNHGY and CDR2 SVAAGI. The CDR3 has 14 amino acids.

This clonotype was seen repeatedly, ten times or more. The rearrangement links TRBV6-6 to TRBJ2-1, with D perhaps TRBD2 (5 bases). The ends were cut back, 2 bases at V and 0 bases at J, with 14 bases in the middle. Germline-derived CDR1 and CDR2 are MNHNY and SVGAGI (reference sequence). The CDR3 length is 17 residues. The DNA for the CDR3 is TGTGCCAGCAGTTACGATTACAACGGGAACTCCTACAATGAGCAGTTCTTC. This gives the protein CASSYDYNGNSYNEQFF.

V and J are TRBV28 and TRBJ1-5; perhaps TRBD1 as D (6 bases). The CDR3 has 13 residues. Germline V gene data show CDR1 as MDHEN and CDR2 as SYDVKM. V lost 2 bases to trimming and J lost 6 bases, with 8 bases between them. The CDR3 DNA reads TGTGCCAGCAGTTTAGGGGACATTCAGCCCCAGCATTTT. This codes for CASSLGDIQPQHF.

The CDR3 DNA reads as TGCGCCAGCAGCCAGGGGACAGGGCCAAATCGTGAAAAACTGTTTTTT. This encodes CASSQGTGPNREKLFF. This chain connects TRBV4-1 to TRBJ1-4, with 9 bases aligning to TRBD1. Germline V gene sequence: CDR1 MGHRA, CDR2 YSYEKL. The J segment lost 7 bases and the V segment lost 3 bases, leaving 9 bases of the junction unmatched. The CDR3 runs to 16 residues.

At least ten counts were recorded for this clonotype. V gene TRBV7-9 combines with J gene TRBJ2-7; perhaps TRBD1 as D (5 bases). The germline V gene has CDR1 SEHNR and CDR2 FQNEAQ (reference sequence). This CDR3 has 12 residues. V lost 3 bases to trimming and J lost 6 bases, with 9 bases between them. CDR3 DNA sequence: TGTGCCAGCAGCTTTGGGGCGCTCGAGCAGTACTTC. Translating gives CASSFGALEQYF.

There are many counts of this clonotype. The genes are TRBV7-6 and TRBJ2-7; D ambiguous. Between the trimmed V and J ends, which lost 6 bases and 6 bases, there was a span of 18 bases. The CDR3 has 14 amino acids. Looked up from germline, CDR1 is SGHVS and CDR2 is FNYEAQ. For the CDR3, the DNA is TGTGCCAGCAGTCCTACTCGCAGTTCGGGCGAGCAGTACTTC. Its protein is CASSPTRSSGEQYF.

The genes are TRBV6-1 and TRBJ1-1; 7 bases are shared with TRBD1. The CDR3 length is 15 residues. From germline, CDR1 is MNHNS and CDR2 SASEGT. J was trimmed by 1 base and V by 5 bases; bases with no gene match: 7. This CDR3 is CASSPQGDRNTEAFF. The DNA for the CDR3 is TGTGCCAGCAGTCCTCAAGGGGACAGGAACACTGAAGCTTTCTTT.

The chain has TRBV18 and TRBJ1-1; no reliable D call. Germline lookup yields CDR1 KGHSH and CDR2 LQKENI. Trimming cost V 3 bases and J 6 bases, with 14 bases left between them. CDR3 size: 14 residues. The CDR3 region is CASSPQGRMSEAFF. The DNA of the CDR3 is TGTGCCAGCTCACCTCAAGGACGGATGTCTGAAGCTTTCTTT. Full variable domain (remainder filled in from reference TRBV18 and TRBJ1-1): NAGVMQNPRHLVRRRGQEARLRCSPMKGHSHVYWYRQLPEEGLKFMVYLQKENIIDESGMPKERFSAEFPKEGPSILRIQQVVRGDSAAYFCASSPQGRMSEAFFGQGTRLTVV.